The sample holds many counts of the clone carrying this TCR beta chain. This entry is derived from a study of T-cell memory formation after mild COVID-19. TCRdb processed the 5' RACE reads anew with MiXCR; each CDR3 protein has one entry. The sample has about 15,000 distinct CDR3 sequences; about 22% are singletons. The ends were cut back, 2 bases at V and 2 bases at J, with 17 bases in the middle. CDR3 length: 17 amino acids. Per the germline V gene, CDR1 is SGHVS and CDR2 is FQNEAQ. This sequence was found in a man younger than 35 who had mild COVID-19 (a few samples of this study predate the infection). Cell type and time point are not known. This chain joins TRBV7-8 and TRBJ2-3, with TRBD1 as a possible D gene (5 bases). The sample taken for sequencing was PBMCs or a T cell subset sorted from them (not recorded which). In nucleotides, the CDR3 is TGTGCCAGCAGCTTAACAGGCGGCCAAACCCTCACAGATACGCAGTATTTT. This encodes CASSLTGGQTLTDTQYF.